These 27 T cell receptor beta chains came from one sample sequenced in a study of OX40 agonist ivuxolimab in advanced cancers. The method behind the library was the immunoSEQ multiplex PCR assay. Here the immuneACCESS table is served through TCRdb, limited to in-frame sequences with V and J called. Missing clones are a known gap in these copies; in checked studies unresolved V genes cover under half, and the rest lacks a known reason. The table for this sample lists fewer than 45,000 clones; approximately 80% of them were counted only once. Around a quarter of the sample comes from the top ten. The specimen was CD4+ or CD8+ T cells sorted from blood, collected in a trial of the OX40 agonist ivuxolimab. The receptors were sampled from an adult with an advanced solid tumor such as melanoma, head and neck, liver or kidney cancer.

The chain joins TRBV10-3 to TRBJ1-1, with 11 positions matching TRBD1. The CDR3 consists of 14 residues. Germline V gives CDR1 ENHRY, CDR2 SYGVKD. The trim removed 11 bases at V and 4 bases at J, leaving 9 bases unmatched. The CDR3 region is CAVGQGALVTEAFF. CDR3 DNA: TGTGCCGTCGGACAGGGGGCTTTAGTCACTGAAGCTTTCTTT.

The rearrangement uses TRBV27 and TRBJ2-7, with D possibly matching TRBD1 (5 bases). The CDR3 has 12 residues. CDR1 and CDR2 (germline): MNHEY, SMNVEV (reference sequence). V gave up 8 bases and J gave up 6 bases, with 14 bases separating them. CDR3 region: CASGLTGSEQYV. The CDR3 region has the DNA TGTGCCAGCGGCCTTACAGGCTCCGAGCAGTACGTC.

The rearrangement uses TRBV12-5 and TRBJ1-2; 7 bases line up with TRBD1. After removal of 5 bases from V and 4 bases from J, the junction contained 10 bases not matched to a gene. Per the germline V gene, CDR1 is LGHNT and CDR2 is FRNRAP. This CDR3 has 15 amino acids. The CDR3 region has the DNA TGTGCTAGTGGTCTCCGGGACAGCGTTTTCTATGGCTACACCTTC. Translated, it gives CASGLRDSVFYGYTF.

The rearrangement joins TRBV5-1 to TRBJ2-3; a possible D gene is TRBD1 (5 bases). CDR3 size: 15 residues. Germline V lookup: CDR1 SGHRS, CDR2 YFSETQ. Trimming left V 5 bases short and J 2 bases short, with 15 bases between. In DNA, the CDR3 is TGCGCCAGCAGTTCTATCACAGGAGCCACAGATACGCAGTATTTT. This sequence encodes CASSSITGATDTQYF.

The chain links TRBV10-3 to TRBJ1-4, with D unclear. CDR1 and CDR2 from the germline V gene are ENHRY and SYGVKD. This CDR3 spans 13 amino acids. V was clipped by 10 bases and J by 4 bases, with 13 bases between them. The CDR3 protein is CATRRSDNEKLFF. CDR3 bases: TGTGCCACAAGACGGTCCGATAATGAAAAACTGTTTTTT.

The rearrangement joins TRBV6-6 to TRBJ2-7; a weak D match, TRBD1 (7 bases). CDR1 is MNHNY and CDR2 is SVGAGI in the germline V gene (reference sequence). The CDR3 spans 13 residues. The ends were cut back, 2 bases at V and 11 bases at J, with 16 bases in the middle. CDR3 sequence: CASSYGRGRTKYF. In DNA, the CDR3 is TGTGCCAGCAGTTACGGCAGGGGGAGGACGAAGTACTTC.

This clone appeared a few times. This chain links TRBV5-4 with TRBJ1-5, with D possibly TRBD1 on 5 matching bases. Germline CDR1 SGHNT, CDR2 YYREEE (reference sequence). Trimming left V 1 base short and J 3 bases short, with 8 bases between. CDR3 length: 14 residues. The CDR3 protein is CASSLQGYNQPQHF. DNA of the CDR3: TGTGCCAGCAGCTTGCAGGGATACAATCAGCCCCAGCATTTT.

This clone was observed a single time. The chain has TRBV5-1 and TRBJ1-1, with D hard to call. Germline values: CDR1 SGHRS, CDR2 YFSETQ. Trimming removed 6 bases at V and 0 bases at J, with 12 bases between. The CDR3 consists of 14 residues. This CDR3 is CASTPGNMNTEAFF. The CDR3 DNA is TGCGCCAGCACCCCTGGAAACATGAACACTGAAGCTTTCTTT.

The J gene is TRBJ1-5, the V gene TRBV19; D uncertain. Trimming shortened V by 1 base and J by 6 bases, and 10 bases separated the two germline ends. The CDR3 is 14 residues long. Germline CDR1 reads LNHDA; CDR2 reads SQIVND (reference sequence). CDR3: CASSIVGMSQPQHF. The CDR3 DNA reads TGTGCCAGTAGTATAGTAGGGATGAGTCAGCCCCAGCATTTT.

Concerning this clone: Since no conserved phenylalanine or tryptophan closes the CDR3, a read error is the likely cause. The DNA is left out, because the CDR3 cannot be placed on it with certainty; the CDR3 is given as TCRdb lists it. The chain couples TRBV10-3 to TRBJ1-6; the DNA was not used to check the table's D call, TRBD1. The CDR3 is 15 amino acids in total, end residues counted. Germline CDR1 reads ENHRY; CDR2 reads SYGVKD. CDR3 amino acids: CAISTSDRYLFTPPL.

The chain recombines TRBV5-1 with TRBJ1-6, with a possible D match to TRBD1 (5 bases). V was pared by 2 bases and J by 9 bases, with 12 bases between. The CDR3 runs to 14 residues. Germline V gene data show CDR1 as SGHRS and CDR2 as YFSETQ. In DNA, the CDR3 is TGCGCCAGCAGCTTTGGGGACGGTGGTTCACCCCTCCACTTT. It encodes CASSFGDGGSPLHF.

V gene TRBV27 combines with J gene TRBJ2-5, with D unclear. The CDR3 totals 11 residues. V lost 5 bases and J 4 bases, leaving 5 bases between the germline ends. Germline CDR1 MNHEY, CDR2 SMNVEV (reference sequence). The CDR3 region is CASSEPETQYF. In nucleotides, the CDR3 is TGTGCCAGCAGTGAGCCAGAGACCCAGTACTTC.

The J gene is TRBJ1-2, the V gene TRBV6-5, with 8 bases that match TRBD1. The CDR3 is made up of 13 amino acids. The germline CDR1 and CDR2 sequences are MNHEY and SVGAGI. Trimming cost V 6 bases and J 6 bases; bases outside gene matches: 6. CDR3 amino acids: CASRLQGEHGYTF. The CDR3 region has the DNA TGTGCCAGCAGACTACAGGGGGAGCATGGCTACACCTTC.

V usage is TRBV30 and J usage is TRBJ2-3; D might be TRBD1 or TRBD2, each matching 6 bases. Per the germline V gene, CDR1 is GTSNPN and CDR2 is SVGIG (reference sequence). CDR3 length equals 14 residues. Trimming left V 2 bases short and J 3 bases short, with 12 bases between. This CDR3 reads CAWSPQGRTDTQYF. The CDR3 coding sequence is TGTGCCTGGAGTCCGCAGGGGAGGACAGATACGCAGTATTTT.

The CDR3 DNA sequence: TGTGCCACCAGCAGGGACAGGGGGCGTCAGCCCCAGCATTTT. Protein product: CATSRDRGRQPQHF. This sequence joins TRBV15 and TRBJ1-5; TRBD1 matches at 11 bases. The CDR3 runs 14 residues. The germline V gene has CDR1 LNHNV and CDR2 YYDKDF (reference sequence). With 3 bases clipped from V and 6 bases from J, the junction kept 1 base outside the gene matches.

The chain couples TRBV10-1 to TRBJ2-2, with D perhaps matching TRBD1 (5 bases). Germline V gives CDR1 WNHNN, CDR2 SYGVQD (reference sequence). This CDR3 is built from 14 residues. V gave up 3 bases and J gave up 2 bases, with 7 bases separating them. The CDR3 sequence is CASSDGHNTGELFF. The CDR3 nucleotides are TGCGCCAGCAGTGACGGACATAACACCGGGGAGCTGTTTTTT.

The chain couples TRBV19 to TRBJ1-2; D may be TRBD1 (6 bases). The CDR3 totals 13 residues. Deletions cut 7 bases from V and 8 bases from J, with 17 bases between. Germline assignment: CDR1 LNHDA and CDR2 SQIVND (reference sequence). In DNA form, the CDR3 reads TGTGCCAGTAACTCCCCGGGGACACGGGGCTACACCTTC. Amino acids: CASNSPGTRGYTF.

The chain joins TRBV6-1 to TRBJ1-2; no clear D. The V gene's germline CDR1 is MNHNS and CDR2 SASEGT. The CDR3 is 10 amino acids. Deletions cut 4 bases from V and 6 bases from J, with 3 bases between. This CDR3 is CASSGNGYTF. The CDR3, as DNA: TGTGCCAGCAGTGGGAATGGCTACACCTTC.

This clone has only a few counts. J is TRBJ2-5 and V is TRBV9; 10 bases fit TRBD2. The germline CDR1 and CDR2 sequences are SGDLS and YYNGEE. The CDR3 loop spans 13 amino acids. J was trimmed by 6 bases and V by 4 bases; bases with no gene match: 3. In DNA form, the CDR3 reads TGTGCCAGCAGCCTGACTAGCGGGCAGACCCAGTACTTC. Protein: CASSLTSGQTQYF.

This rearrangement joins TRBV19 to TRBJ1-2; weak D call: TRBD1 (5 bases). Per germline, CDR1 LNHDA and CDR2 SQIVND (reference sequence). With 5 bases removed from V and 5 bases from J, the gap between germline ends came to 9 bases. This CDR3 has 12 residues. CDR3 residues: CASSGGPYGYTF. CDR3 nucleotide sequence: TGTGCCAGTAGTGGGGGTCCTTATGGCTACACCTTC.

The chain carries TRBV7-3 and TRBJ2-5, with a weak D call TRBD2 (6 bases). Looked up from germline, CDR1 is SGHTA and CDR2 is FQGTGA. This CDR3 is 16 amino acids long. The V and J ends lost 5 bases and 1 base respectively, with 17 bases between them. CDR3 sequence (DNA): TGTGCCAGCAGCCTCACGGGACGGGGAGGCCAAGAGACCCAGTACTTC. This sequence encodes CASSLTGRGGQETQYF.

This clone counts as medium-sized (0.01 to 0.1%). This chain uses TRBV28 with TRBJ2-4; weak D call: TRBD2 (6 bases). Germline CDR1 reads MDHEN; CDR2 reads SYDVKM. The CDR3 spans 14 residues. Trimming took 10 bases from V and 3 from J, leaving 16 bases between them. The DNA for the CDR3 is TGTGCCATATCGACACGGCGGGGCAAAAACATTCAGTACTTC. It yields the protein CAISTRRGKNIQYF.

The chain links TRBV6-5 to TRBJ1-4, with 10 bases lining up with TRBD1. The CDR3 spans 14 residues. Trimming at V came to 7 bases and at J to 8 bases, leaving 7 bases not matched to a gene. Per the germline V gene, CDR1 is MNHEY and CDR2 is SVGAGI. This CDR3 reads CASTPTGGDEKLFF. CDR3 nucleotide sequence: TGTGCCAGCACCCCGACAGGGGGCGACGAAAAACTGTTTTTT.

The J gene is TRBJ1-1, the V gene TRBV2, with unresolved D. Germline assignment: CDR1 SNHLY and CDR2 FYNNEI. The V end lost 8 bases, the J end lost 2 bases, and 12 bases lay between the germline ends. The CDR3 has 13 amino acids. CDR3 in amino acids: CASRQERNTEAFF. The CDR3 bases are TGTGCCAGCCGCCAGGAGCGTAACACTGAAGCTTTCTTT.

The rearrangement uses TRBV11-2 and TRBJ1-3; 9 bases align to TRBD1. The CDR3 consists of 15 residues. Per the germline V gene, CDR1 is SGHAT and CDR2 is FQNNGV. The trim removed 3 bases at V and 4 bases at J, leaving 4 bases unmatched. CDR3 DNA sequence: TGTGCCAGCAGCTTGATGGGACAGGGAGGAAACACCATATATTTT. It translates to CASSLMGQGGNTIYF.

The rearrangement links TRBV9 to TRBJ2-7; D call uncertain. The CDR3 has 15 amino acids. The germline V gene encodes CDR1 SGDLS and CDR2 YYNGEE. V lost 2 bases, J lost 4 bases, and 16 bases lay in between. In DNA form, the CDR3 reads TGTGCCAGCAGCGTTGGCCATCAGCCCTTTTACGAGCAGTACTTC. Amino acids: CASSVGHQPFYEQYF. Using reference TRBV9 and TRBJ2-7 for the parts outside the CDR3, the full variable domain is DSGVTQTPKHLITATGQRVTLRCSPRSGDLSVYWYQQSLDQGLQFLIQYYNGEERAKGNILERFSAQQFPDLHSELNLSSLELGDSALYFCASSVGHQPFYEQYFGPGTRLTVT.

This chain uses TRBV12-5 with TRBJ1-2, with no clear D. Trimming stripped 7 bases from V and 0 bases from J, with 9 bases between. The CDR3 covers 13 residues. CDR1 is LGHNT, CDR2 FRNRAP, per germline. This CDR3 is CASDGPSNYGYTF. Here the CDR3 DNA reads TGTGCTAGTGATGGACCGTCTAACTATGGCTACACCTTC.